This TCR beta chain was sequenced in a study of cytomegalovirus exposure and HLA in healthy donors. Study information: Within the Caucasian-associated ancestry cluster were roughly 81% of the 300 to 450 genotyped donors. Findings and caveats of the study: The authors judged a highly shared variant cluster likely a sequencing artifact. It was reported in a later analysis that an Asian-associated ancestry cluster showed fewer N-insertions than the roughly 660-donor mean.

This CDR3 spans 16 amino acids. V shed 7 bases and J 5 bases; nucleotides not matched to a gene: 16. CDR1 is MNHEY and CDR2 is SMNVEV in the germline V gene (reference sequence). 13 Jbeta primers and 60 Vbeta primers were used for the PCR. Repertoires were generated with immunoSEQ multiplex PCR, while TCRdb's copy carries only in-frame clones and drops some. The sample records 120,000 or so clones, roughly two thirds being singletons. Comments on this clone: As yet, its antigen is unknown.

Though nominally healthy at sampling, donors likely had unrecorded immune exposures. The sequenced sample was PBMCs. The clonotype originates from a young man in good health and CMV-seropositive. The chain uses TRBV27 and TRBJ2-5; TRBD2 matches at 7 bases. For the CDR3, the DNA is TGTGCCAGCACCCCCTCAGCCGGGGAGGGTGGGGAGACCCAGTACTTC. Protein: CASTPSAGEGGETQYF.